These 8 T cell receptor beta chains originate from one sample sequenced in a study. TCRdb called the reads again in MiXCR, with one record for every CDR3 protein. This table holds approximately 4,200 distinct CDR3 sequences, roughly 8.3% found once. The sequencing input was CD4+ T cells from synovial fluid. These receptors were taken from a human donor with rheumatoid arthritis.

In regard to this clonotype: A read error may account for a junction end that differs from germline. This rearrangement joins TRBV11-2 to TRBJ1-5; no firm D call. This CDR3 has 15 residues. Germline V gene lookup returns CDR1 SGHAT and CDR2 FQNNGV. CDR3 in amino acids: CASSYDKSRNQKQNF. In DNA form, the CDR3 reads TGTGCCAGCAGCTATGATAAATCCAGGAATCAGAAACAGAATTTT.

Within the sample, this clonotype is medium-sized. The V and J genes are TRBV10-2 and TRBJ1-5; TRBD1 is a possible D gene (6 bases). From germline, CDR1 is WSHSY and CDR2 SAAADI. The V gene lost 3 bases and the J gene lost 2 bases, with 11 bases spanning the gap. This CDR3 has 15 amino acids. The CDR3 sequence is CASSEVQGGNQPQHF. CDR3 nucleotides: TGCGCCAGCAGTGAAGTACAGGGCGGCAATCAGCCCCAGCATTTT.

Relative to its sample, this clonotype is medium-sized (0.01 to 0.1%). The rearrangement uses TRBV10-3 and TRBJ2-7; possible D gene TRBD1, 5 bases. The CDR3 extends over 12 amino acids. CDR1 is ENHRY and CDR2 is SYGVKD in the germline V gene. V was trimmed by 6 bases and J by 7 bases, leaving 13 bases between them. The CDR3 nucleotides read TGTGCCATCAGCTCACGACAGACTGAGCAGTACTTC. It encodes CAISSRQTEQYF.

This clonotype is medium-sized within its sample. The chain employs TRBV7-2 and TRBJ2-1; D is undetermined. V was shortened by 5 bases and J by 5 bases, with 10 bases between the two germline ends. CDR1 SGHTA and CDR2 FQGNSA come from the germline V gene. The CDR3 spans 13 residues. CDR3 region: CASSRGPDNEQFF. The CDR3 DNA follows: TGTGCCAGCAGCCGAGGACCTGACAATGAGCAGTTCTTC.

This clonotype is medium-sized within its sample. The chain joins TRBV18 to TRBJ1-2; TRBD1 matches at 9 bases. This CDR3 contains 15 residues. Germline values: CDR1 KGHSH, CDR2 LQKENI. V shed 6 bases and J 1 base; nucleotides not matched to a gene: 6. CDR3 sequence reads: CASSGTGFGNYGYTF. The CDR3 DNA sequence: TGTGCCAGCTCTGGGACAGGGTTTGGTAACTATGGCTACACCTTC.

This clonotype occurred many times. V usage is TRBV28 and J usage is TRBJ2-6, with D unclear. CDR1 MDHEN and CDR2 SYDVKM come from the germline V gene. The germline V and J ends were trimmed by 2 bases and 0 bases, with 11 bases remaining between them. The CDR3 is 17 residues long. CDR3 nucleotide sequence: TGTGCCAGCAGTTTAGTCGGTTCCTACTCTGGGGCCAACGTCCTGACTTTC. It is translated as CASSLVGSYSGANVLTF.

This clonotype was seen ten or more times. This rearrangement joins TRBV20-1 to TRBJ2-3, with 9 bases identical to TRBD2. The trim removed 1 base at V and 1 base at J, leaving 0 bases unmatched. This CDR3 is built from 14 residues. Germline V CDR1 and CDR2: DFQATT, SNEGSKA (reference sequence). The CDR3 DNA follows: TGCAGTGCTAGAGGGACTAGCGGCACAGATACGCAGTATTTT. Amino acid sequence: CSARGTSGTDTQYF.

Relative to its sample, this clonotype is medium-sized. V usage is TRBV7-8 and J usage is TRBJ2-7; 7 bases line up with TRBD2. This CDR3 is built from 14 residues. V shed 6 bases, J shed 1 base, and the junction held 6 bases outside the gene matches. Germline-derived CDR1 and CDR2 are SGHVS and FQNEAQ. CDR3 DNA: TGTGCCAGCAGTCCGACTAGCCCATCCTACGAGCAGTACTTC. Translation: CASSPTSPSYEQYF.